This T cell receptor (beta chain) derives from a study of CDR3 diversity in severe acne. In TCRdb, the PCR reads were re-called with MiXCR into one record per CDR3 protein. Among some 84,000 distinct CDR3 sequences, 45% to 55% were seen once, and the ten largest hold 10%. Germline lookup yields CDR1 SNHLY and CDR2 FYNNEI. V was shortened by 3 bases and J by 0 bases, with 8 bases between the two germline ends. This CDR3 has 14 residues. The sequence was collected from a male donor in good health, serving as a control. The V call is TRBV2, the J call TRBJ1-2; the D is unclear. Sequencing was performed on blood. Here the CDR3 reads CASSESASNYGYTF. CDR3 DNA: TGTGCCAGCAGTGAGTCGGCCTCTAACTATGGCTACACCTTC.